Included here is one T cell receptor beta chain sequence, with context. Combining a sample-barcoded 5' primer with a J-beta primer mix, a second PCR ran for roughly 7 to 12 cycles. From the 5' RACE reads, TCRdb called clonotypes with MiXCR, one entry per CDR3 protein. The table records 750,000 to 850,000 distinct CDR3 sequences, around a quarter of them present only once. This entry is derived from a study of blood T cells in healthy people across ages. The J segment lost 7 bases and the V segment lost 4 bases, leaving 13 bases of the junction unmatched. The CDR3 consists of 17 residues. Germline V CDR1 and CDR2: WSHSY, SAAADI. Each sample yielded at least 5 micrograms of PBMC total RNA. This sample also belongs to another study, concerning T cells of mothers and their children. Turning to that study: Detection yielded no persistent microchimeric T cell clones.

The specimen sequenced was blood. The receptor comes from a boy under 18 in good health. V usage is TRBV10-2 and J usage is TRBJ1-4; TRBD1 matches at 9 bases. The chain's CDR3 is CASSGLPGQGIREKLFF. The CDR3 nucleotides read TGCGCCAGCAGTGGCCTTCCGGGACAGGGTATACGTGAAAAACTGTTTTTT.